This TCR beta chain was found in a study of patients and donors after allogeneic stem cell transplantation. TCRdb used MiXCR to reprocess the RT-PCR reads, holding one entry per CDR3 protein. The table records around 200,000 distinct CDR3 sequences, around two fifths of them present only once. V lost 4 bases to trimming and J lost 1 base; unmatched junction nucleotides: 7. Per the germline V gene, CDR1 is KGHSH and CDR2 is LQKENI. CDR3 length: 16 residues. The chain is built from TRBV18 and TRBJ1-1; 9 bases are shared with TRBD1. This clonotype was sampled from a human donor who was either an allogeneic HSCT recipient or a stem cell or donor lymphocyte infusion donor (not recorded which). It is not recorded whose cells these are; they may come from a transplant donor. The sequenced sample was blood, either unsorted or a sorted T cell fraction (not recorded which). The CDR3 sequence is CASSLGTGIQNTEAFF. CDR3 DNA: TGTGCCAGCTCACTTGGGACAGGGATTCAGAACACTGAAGCTTTCTTT.